The 28 T cell receptor beta chains below come from one sample, sequenced in a study of CXCR3-negative and CXCR3-positive naive CD8 T cells (dated by TCRdb to between 2018 and 2020). Sequencing used a NextSeq 550. The Human TCR Profiling Kit (MiLaboratory) was used to make UMI-labeled 5' RACE TRB cDNA libraries. TCRdb reprocessed the reads into one record per CDR3 protein sequence, lacking DNA. This sample's table carries 150,000 or so distinct CDR3 sequences. The leading ten clones occupy roughly 0.3% of the sample. Source material: naive CXCR3- CD8+ T cells from blood. The cell subset or site label corresponds to: CD45RO-CCR7+CD27+CD95- naive CD8+ T cells lacking CXCR3 (TNR3-). The source of these receptors is a human donor in good health. Some clones in this sample may be carry-over from other donors' samples.

The chain joins TRBV6-2 or TRBV6-3 to TRBJ2-7. The V gene's germline CDR1 is MNHEY and CDR2 SVGEGT. CDR3 length equals 12 residues. CDR3 protein: CASSLDEYEQYF.

The V and J genes are TRBV5-6 and TRBJ2-7. The length of the CDR3 is 16 residues. Germline assignment: CDR1 SGHDT and CDR2 YYEEEE. CDR3 sequence: CASSPWGNTINYEQYF.

The chain uses TRBV28 and TRBJ2-1; lacking DNA, the TRBD2 call made by TCRdb goes unchecked. This CDR3 is built from 16 residues. Germline assignment: CDR1 MDHEN and CDR2 SYDVKM. This CDR3 is CASSIPLAAAYNEQFF.

This CDR3 reads CSVENRGTYEQYF. The J gene is TRBJ2-7, the V gene TRBV29-1; lacking DNA, the TRBD1 call made by TCRdb goes unchecked. The CDR3 covers 13 residues. Per germline, CDR1 SQVTM and CDR2 ANQGSEA.

V gene TRBV10-3 combines with J gene TRBJ2-1; TCRdb proposes TRBD2, but this gene call is untestable without DNA. The germline CDR1 and CDR2 sequences are ENHRY and SYGVKD. This CDR3 comprises 14 residues. This CDR3 is CAISEEAGVREQFF.

V usage is TRBV5-1 and J usage is TRBJ1-1. This CDR3 is 13 amino acids long. The V gene's germline CDR1 is SGHRS and CDR2 YFSETQ. The CDR3 sequence is CASEEGRGTEAFF.

The rearrangement links TRBV5-1 to TRBJ2-7; TCRdb returns TRBD2, unconfirmable since there is no DNA. The CDR3 covers 14 residues. Germline lookup yields CDR1 SGHRS and CDR2 YFSETQ. The CDR3 reads CASSLAGPSYEQYF.

J is TRBJ2-5 and V is TRBV19; TCRdb's assignment of TRBD1 cannot be checked, as there is no DNA. Germline CDR1 is LNHDA and CDR2 is SQIVND (reference sequence). The CDR3 is made up of 13 amino acids. CDR3: CASKPGVEETQYF.

V and J are TRBV9 and TRBJ2-7; TCRdb designates TRBD1, a call that cannot be tested without DNA. The CDR3 runs to 15 residues. Looked up from germline, CDR1 is SGDLS and CDR2 is YYNGEE. CDR3 sequence reads: CASSVTSGGAYEQYF.

CDR3 loop: CASRSDSEQFF. The chain uses TRBV12-3 or TRBV12-4 and TRBJ2-1. The CDR3 runs 11 residues.

The chain combines TRBV21-1 with TRBJ1-5. TRBV21-1 is assigned pseudogene status. This CDR3 has 12 amino acids. This CDR3 reads CASTLRHQPQHF.

V is TRBV29-1 and J is TRBJ1-2. In germline, CDR1 is SQVTM, CDR2 ANQGSEA. The CDR3 covers 14 residues. CDR3 loop: CSVDVGSAGYGYTF.

J is TRBJ1-6 and V is TRBV2; TCRdb's D gene call, TRBD1, goes unchecked for lack of DNA. This CDR3 has 14 residues. Germline-derived CDR1 and CDR2 are SNHLY and FYNNEI. The CDR3 sequence is CASRDRGLNSPLHF.

The chain combines TRBV7-9 with TRBJ1-1; TCRdb names TRBD1, which stays unverified in the absence of DNA. Germline values: CDR1 SEHNR, CDR2 FQNEAQ (reference sequence). CDR3 length: 14 amino acids. CDR3 in amino acids: CASSPTGGNTEAFF.

This chain uses TRBV27 with TRBJ2-2; without DNA, the TCRdb call of TRBD2 cannot be checked. This CDR3 spans 16 amino acids. Germline loops: CDR1 MNHEY, CDR2 SMNVEV (reference sequence). The CDR3 here is CASSSLSGSGTGELFF.

This chain connects TRBV5-6 to TRBJ2-7. This CDR3 comprises 15 residues. CDR1 and CDR2 (germline): SGHDT, YYEEEE. The CDR3 is CASSLSLAGSYEQYF.

The chain employs TRBV18 and TRBJ2-5. The CDR3 extends over 15 amino acids. CDR1 is KGHSH, CDR2 LQKENI, per germline. The CDR3 reads CASSPPNSLQETQYF.

The gene calls are TRBV4-1 and TRBJ2-3; TCRdb's D gene call, TRBD1, goes unchecked for lack of DNA. The CDR3 is 15 residues long. CDR1 and CDR2 (germline): MGHRA, YSYEKL. The CDR3 reads CASSQWGRGTDTQYF.

This chain links TRBV28 with TRBJ2-2. The germline gives CDR1 MDHEN, CDR2 SYDVKM. The CDR3 covers 14 residues. The CDR3 is CASSLTRNTGELFF.

The rearrangement joins TRBV12-3 or TRBV12-4 to TRBJ2-7. The CDR3 is 14 residues long. The CDR3 protein is CASSSAGERYEQYF.

CDR3 residues: CAMMTDYEQYF. V and J are TRBV5-4 and TRBJ2-7. Germline V gives CDR1 SGHNT, CDR2 YYREEE (reference sequence). This CDR3 region has 11 residues.

The chain employs TRBV20-1 and TRBJ2-7; as DNA is missing, the TRBD1 call by TCRdb cannot be tested. The germline V gene has CDR1 DFQATT and CDR2 SNEGSKA (reference sequence). CDR3 length equals 13 residues. This CDR3 reads CSARGVGVHEQYF.

The chain joins TRBV28 to TRBJ1-5. Per the germline V gene, CDR1 is MDHEN and CDR2 is SYDVKM. This CDR3 is built from 17 residues. The CDR3 here is CASSPYGGPKSNQPQHF.

This chain connects TRBV4-3 to TRBJ2-4; lacking DNA, the TRBD1 call made by TCRdb goes unchecked. This CDR3 has 15 amino acids. Germline loops: CDR1 LGHNA, CDR2 YSLEER. This CDR3 is CASSPTGDPKNIQYF.

The rearrangement links TRBV5-1 to TRBJ2-7. This CDR3 spans 15 amino acids. CDR1 SGHRS and CDR2 YFSETQ come from the germline V gene. The CDR3 spells CASSSFMGSSYEQYF.

The chain employs TRBV6-6 and TRBJ1-1. Germline-derived CDR1 and CDR2 are MNHNY and SVGAGI (reference sequence). The CDR3 is 13 residues long. The CDR3 sequence is CASSAGRYTEAFF.

The chain combines TRBV5-6 with TRBJ1-5; TCRdb designates TRBD1, a call that cannot be tested without DNA. Germline V gene sequence: CDR1 SGHDT, CDR2 YYEEEE. This CDR3 comprises 14 residues. CDR3: CASSLGGGDQPQHF.

The chain links TRBV20-1 to TRBJ2-7; TCRdb's D call of TRBD1 is untestable without DNA. The CDR3 runs 18 residues. Germline V gene lookup returns CDR1 DFQATT and CDR2 SNEGSKA (reference sequence). CDR3 protein: CSAVCYSGSCSNTYEQYF.